These 14 T cell receptor beta chains were sequenced from one sample in a study of blood T cell repertoires in COVID-19. Using immunoSEQ multiplex PCR, the repertoire was profiled, and TCRdb retains in-frame clones only, with some absent. The sample lists more than 75,000 clones, roughly nine tenths seen once, with 2% to 3% in the top ten. The material sequenced was peripheral blood. The receptors come from a man aged 50-59 years with acute or convalescent COVID-19.

The chain couples TRBV30 to TRBJ2-1; a weak D match, TRBD1 (5 bases). The V gene's germline CDR1 is GTSNPN and CDR2 SVGIG (reference sequence). V shed 6 bases and J shed 4 bases, with 19 bases lying between them. The length of the CDR3 is 15 residues. Here the CDR3 reads CACNRGSGFYNEQFF. CDR3 nucleotide sequence: TGTGCCTGCAATAGGGGATCGGGTTTTTACAATGAGCAGTTCTTC.

The V gene is TRBV30, the J gene TRBJ1-1; no firm D call. CDR1 and CDR2 from the germline V gene are GTSNPN and SVGIG (reference sequence). The CDR3 is 13 residues long. Trimming cost V 0 bases and J 3 bases, with 8 bases left between them. Here the CDR3 DNA reads TGTGCCTGGAGTGTCCAGGCTTACACTGAAGCTTTCTTT. Amino acid sequence: CAWSVQAYTEAFF.

This chain connects TRBV9 to TRBJ1-2; no firm D call. The CDR3 has 14 residues. Trimming cost V 2 bases and J 4 bases, with 12 bases left between them. Germline-derived CDR1 and CDR2 are SGDLS and YYNGEE. This CDR3 reads CASSVSGLGYGYTF. In DNA, the CDR3 is TGTGCCAGCAGCGTTAGTGGGCTTGGCTATGGCTACACCTTC.

This chain uses TRBV7-9 with TRBJ1-4; TRBD1 might be the D (6 bases). The CDR3 consists of 17 residues. V was cut by 5 bases and J by 0 bases, with 16 bases left in between. Looked up from germline, CDR1 is SEHNR and CDR2 is FQNEAQ (reference sequence). As DNA, the CDR3 is TGTGCCAGCAGCACATTTGACAGGATCGCAACTAATGAAAAACTGTTTTTT. Its translation: CASSTFDRIATNEKLFF.

The chain combines TRBV7-9 with TRBJ2-4, with D possibly being TRBD2 (6 bases). The V gene lost 0 bases and the J gene lost 3 bases, with 9 bases spanning the gap. CDR3 length: 15 amino acids. Per the germline V gene, CDR1 is SEHNR and CDR2 is FQNEAQ (reference sequence). CDR3 in amino acids: CASSLAGGDKNIQYF. The DNA of the CDR3 is TGTGCCAGCAGCTTAGCCGGGGGTGACAAAAACATTCAGTACTTC.

The rearrangement links TRBV4-1 to TRBJ1-4; D is unresolved. Trimming shortened V by 0 bases and J by 5 bases, and 7 bases separated the two germline ends. CDR3 size: 14 residues. The V gene's germline CDR1 is MGHRA and CDR2 YSYEKL. Here the CDR3 DNA reads TGCGCCAGCAGCCAAGACAGAATAAATGAAAAACTGTTTTTT. This encodes CASSQDRINEKLFF.

To note about this clone: This CDR3 is also generated by other DNA sequences in the sample. This chain joins TRBV24-1 and TRBJ2-5, with TRBD1 identical over 8 bases. Germline CDR1 and CDR2: KGHDR and SFDVKD. The CDR3 is 16 residues long. After removal of 0 bases from V and 2 bases from J, the junction contained 4 bases not matched to a gene. CDR3 DNA sequence: TGTGCCACCAGTGATTTGTCCAGGGGGCATCAAGAGACCCAGTACTTC. Translating gives CATSDLSRGHQETQYF.

The chain joins TRBV19 to TRBJ2-3; TRBD2 is a possible D gene (5 bases). Trimming took off 3 bases at V and 4 bases at J, with 14 bases between the two ends. Germline lookup yields CDR1 LNHDA and CDR2 SQIVND (reference sequence). This CDR3 is built from 15 residues. CDR3 loop: CASSMPASGSDTQYF. In DNA form, the CDR3 reads TGTGCCAGTAGTATGCCAGCGAGCGGATCAGATACGCAGTATTTT. The entire variable domain, with the rest obtained from reference TRBV19 and TRBJ2-3, is as follows: DGGITQSPKYLFRKEGQNVTLSCEQNLNHDAMYWYRQDPGQGLRLIYYSQIVNDFQKGDIAEGYSVSREKKESFPLTVTSAQKNPTAFYLCASSMPASGSDTQYFGPGTRLTVL.

The rearrangement uses TRBV6-5 and TRBJ2-5; TRBD2 might be the D (6 bases). The germline gives CDR1 MNHEY, CDR2 SVGAGI. The CDR3 covers 15 residues. Trimming stripped 6 bases from V and 1 base from J, with 15 bases between. The CDR3, as DNA: TGTGCCAGCAGCCCCTGGGGCGGGGTCCAAGAGACCCAGTACTTC. This sequence encodes CASSPWGGVQETQYF.

The V and J genes are TRBV30 and TRBJ1-1, with TRBD1 as a possible D gene (6 bases). Germline CDR1 and CDR2: GTSNPN and SVGIG (reference sequence). This CDR3 region has 13 residues. Deletions cut 2 bases from V and 10 bases from J, with 17 bases between. The CDR3 DNA is TGTGCCTGGAGTCCCGGACAGAGTGTGGGAGCTTTCTTT. Encoded protein: CAWSPGQSVGAFF.

In its sample, this clone was seen once. The rearrangement links TRBV12-3 or TRBV12-4 to TRBJ1-4; D is perhaps TRBD1 (5 bases). Trimming shortened V by 6 bases and J by 7 bases, and 9 bases separated the two germline ends. This CDR3 has 12 residues. The CDR3 region is CASSLGGEKLFF. CDR3 DNA: TGTGCCAGCAGCCTCGGGGGTGAAAAACTGTTTTTT.

The genes are TRBV2 and TRBJ2-3; D might be TRBD2 (5 bases). Germline CDR1 reads SNHLY; CDR2 reads FYNNEI. The V and J ends lost 8 bases and 1 base respectively, with 7 bases between them. The CDR3 extends over 12 amino acids. The CDR3, as DNA: TGTGCCAGCGGAGGCCGCACAGATACGCAGTATTTT. Amino acids: CASGGRTDTQYF.

This sequence joins TRBV11-2 and TRBJ2-7, with D perhaps matching TRBD2 (6 bases). Germline V gives CDR1 SGHAT, CDR2 FQNNGV. This CDR3 is built from 15 residues. Trimming removed 5 bases at V and 0 bases at J, with 14 bases between. The CDR3, as DNA: TGTGCCAGCAGCCCAAATGCGGGGTTCTCCTACGAGCAGTACTTC. As protein: CASSPNAGFSYEQYF.

This rearrangement joins TRBV6-5 to TRBJ1-1; D perhaps matches TRBD1 (5 bases). CDR1 is MNHEY and CDR2 is SVGAGI in the germline V gene. This CDR3 comprises 14 residues. V was shortened by 0 bases and J by 6 bases, with 11 bases between the two germline ends. The CDR3 loop reads CASSYSGQGAEAFF. The CDR3 coding sequence is TGTGCCAGCAGTTACTCGGGGCAAGGGGCTGAAGCTTTCTTT.